This is a list of T cell receptor beta chains from one sample in a study of T cell responses to AZD1222 COVID-19 vaccine. Data came from immunoSEQ multiplex PCR; TCRdb stores just in-frame clones and leaves some out. The sample carries over 110,000 clones, just under 95% recorded once. This sample comprised peripheral blood, obtained after recovery from COVID-19. These TCRs come from an adult who had recovered from COVID-19. The CDR3 runs from the conserved cysteine through the conserved F or W. Each record gives: V gene, D gene, J gene, clone size, CDR3 DNA, CDR3 protein. The D gene is left open where the match is weak. The size of a clone is reported for some rows only, either as once, few or many, or as a class for expanded clones.

>TRBV2|-|TRBJ2-5|-
TGTGCCAGCAGTGTTTGGCGGGAAGTCACAGAGACCCAGTACTTC
CASSVWREVTETQYF
>TRBV5-1|TRBD2|TRBJ2-1|-
TGCGCCAGCAGCTCCTTAGCGGGAGGGGGGTACAATGAGCAGTTCTTC
CASSSLAGGGYNEQFF
>TRBV11-3|-|TRBJ2-1|-
TGTGCCAGCAGCTTAAGAGGTCTCTACAATGAGCAGTTCTTC
CASSLRGLYNEQFF
>TRBV5-6|-|TRBJ2-7|-
TGTGCCAGCAGCTACTCCTACGAGCAGTACTTC
CASSYSYEQYF
>TRBV7-9|TRBD2|TRBJ2-1|-
TGTGCCAGCAGCCTCCCGGCGGGAGGGTACAATGAGCAGTTCTTC
CASSLPAGGYNEQFF
>TRBV3-1/TRBV3-2|-|TRBJ2-6|-
TGTGCCAGCAGCTACGAAAGTACCCCTGGGGCCAACGTCCTGACTTTC
CASSYESTPGANVLTF
>TRBV12-3/TRBV12-4|-|TRBJ2-7|-
TGTGCCAGCAGTTCAGGTGTATACGAGCAGTACTTC
CASSSGVYEQYF
>TRBV28|-|TRBJ2-7|-
TGTGCCAGCACTCAGCCTTTCCCCTACGAGCAGTACTTC
CASTQPFPYEQYF
>TRBV19|-|TRBJ1-5|-
TGTGCCAGTATGGGTGGAGGATGGGGGACCAATCAGCCCCAGCATTTT
CASMGGGWGTNQPQHF
>TRBV10-2|-|TRBJ1-1|-
TGCGCCAGCAGTGAGCAGGGGCTGACGGCCACTGAAGCTTTCTTT
CASSEQGLTATEAFF
>TRBV20-1|TRBD2|TRBJ2-7|-
TGCAGTGCTAGTGACCCGGGACTACCGAACTACGAGCAGTACTTC
CSASDPGLPNYEQYF
>TRBV12-3/TRBV12-4|-|TRBJ1-4|-
TGTGCCAGCAGTCGAAACAGCGAAAAACTGTTTTTT
CASSRNSEKLFF
>TRBV20-1|TRBD1|TRBJ1-2|-
TGCAGTGCTAGTGGGACAGCGTATGGCTACACCTTC
CSASGTAYGYTF
>TRBV29-1|TRBD1|TRBJ1-2|-
TGCAGCGTCGGGACAGTCACCAGTTCTAACTATGGCTACACCTTC
CSVGTVTSSNYGYTF
>TRBV14|TRBD2|TRBJ2-1|-
TGTGCCAGCAGCCAAGACGCCACTAGCGGGTACAATGAGCAGTTCTTC
CASSQDATSGYNEQFF
>TRBV28|TRBD2|TRBJ2-7|-
TGTGCCAGCAGTCAAATGCTACTAGCGGGTCCGACCTACGAGCAGTACTTC
CASSQMLLAGPTYEQYF
>TRBV7-2|-|TRBJ2-3|-
TGTGCCAGCAGCTCCTTGGGCTGGGGGCGGTTCACAGATACGCAGTATTTT
CASSSLGWGRFTDTQYF
>TRBV2|TRBD2|TRBJ2-3|-
TGTGCCAGCAGGGAGCGGGAGGGCCGGGTAGATACGCAGTATTTT
CASREREGRVDTQYF
>TRBV27|TRBD1|TRBJ2-7|-
TGTGCCAGCAGCCTGGACAGGCGCCGGAACGAGCAGTACTTC
CASSLDRRRNEQYF
>TRBV5-1|TRBD2|TRBJ2-1|-
TGCGCCAGCAGCTTGGTGAGGGCGGGAGTTCACAATGAGCAGTTCTTC
CASSLVRAGVHNEQFF
>TRBV4-1|-|TRBJ1-5|-
TGCGCCAGCAGCCCCAGGGGAGGCAATCAGCCCCAGCATTTT
CASSPRGGNQPQHF
>TRBV30|-|TRBJ1-3|-
TGTGCCTGGACCCTAGGGGGAAACACCATATATTTT
CAWTLGGNTIYF
>TRBV5-5|TRBD1|TRBJ1-1|-
TGTGCCAGCAGCCGACAGGGACTCACTGAAGCTTTCTTT
CASSRQGLTEAFF
>TRBV27|-|TRBJ1-5|-
TGTGCCAGCAGTCCTTACAGGGTAGGAGGCCATCAGCCCCAGCATTTT
CASSPYRVGGHQPQHF
>TRBV4-1|-|TRBJ1-3|-
TGCGCCAGCAGCCAAGTGGGAAACACCATATATTTT
CASSQVGNTIYF
>TRBV3-1/TRBV3-2|TRBD2|TRBJ2-5|-
TGTGCCAGCAGCCAAGATCGGTTAGCGGGACAAGAGACCCAGTACTTC
CASSQDRLAGQETQYF
>TRBV10-2|-|TRBJ1-5|-
TGCGCCAGTAGCGGCGGGAATCAGCCCCAGCATTTT
CASSGGNQPQHF
>TRBV10-3|-|TRBJ1-4|-
TGTGCCATCAGTGAGGCCGAAGGGGGGCCACTTGAAAAACTGTTTTTT
CAISEAEGGPLEKLFF
>TRBV9|-|TRBJ2-1|-
TGTGCCAGCGGGACTGGGGGCGGGAGCGTTAATGAGCAGTTCTTC
CASGTGGGSVNEQFF
>TRBV28|-|TRBJ2-7|-
TGTGCCAGCAGTCCAGGGAGCTGGGGGTCAACCTACGAGCAGTACTTC
CASSPGSWGSTYEQYF
>TRBV6-5|-|TRBJ1-1|-
TGTGCCAGCAGTTATGAGTCTGAAGCTTTCTTT
CASSYESEAFF
>TRBV18|-|TRBJ1-5|-
TGTGCCAGCTCACCACAATCTCGGACAGCTAATCAGCCCCAGCATTTT
CASSPQSRTANQPQHF
>TRBV29-1|-|TRBJ1-5|-
TGCAGCGTCCAGGGGCAGAACAATCAGCCCCAGCATTTT
CSVQGQNNQPQHF
>TRBV6-5|-|TRBJ1-5|-
TGTGCCAGCGGCAGGGGCGGTCAGCCCCAGCATTTT
CASGRGGQPQHF
>TRBV18|TRBD2|TRBJ2-7|-
TGTGCCAGCTCACTCAACCCGATCGGGGGGAGTTCACGCTACGAGCAGTACTTC
CASSLNPIGGSSRYEQYF
>TRBV9|TRBD2|TRBJ2-5|-
TGTGCCAGCAGCGTAGGCGGGAGAGAGGAGACCCAGTACTTC
CASSVGGREETQYF
>TRBV5-1|-|TRBJ2-6|-
TGCGCCAGCACCCTCATGCCTGGGGCCAACGTCCTGACTTTC
CASTLMPGANVLTF
>TRBV6-1|TRBD1|TRBJ1-2|-
TGTGCCAGCAGTGCCCGGGACAGGGGTACTTTCTATGGCTACACCTTC
CASSARDRGTFYGYTF
>TRBV19|-|TRBJ1-5|-
TGTGCCAGTAGTATAGGATTTGCGGGGGCGTTTTATCAGCCCCAGCATTTT
CASSIGFAGAFYQPQHF
>TRBV7-9|-|TRBJ1-6|-
TGTGCCAGCAGATCGGACGGGGATAATTCACCCCTCCACTTT
CASRSDGDNSPLHF
>TRBV24-1|-|TRBJ2-6|-
TGTGCCACCAGTGATGAAAGAGCGGGCATCGCAGGAGGGGCCAACGTCCTGACTTTC
CATSDERAGIAGGANVLTF
>TRBV14|-|TRBJ1-1|-
TGTGCCAGCAGCCAGCGGCAGGCGATGGGGGGCACTGAAGCTTTCTTT
CASSQRQAMGGTEAFF
>TRBV3-1/TRBV3-2|TRBD2|TRBJ2-7|-
TGTGCCAGCAGCCAAGCCGGAGCGGGACCCTACGAGCAGTACTTC
CASSQAGAGPYEQYF
>TRBV4-2|-|TRBJ2-3|-
TGTGCCAGCAGCCAAGAAGGAAGCGCTAGCACAGATACGCAGTATTTT
CASSQEGSASTDTQYF
>TRBV5-6|-|TRBJ2-7|-
TGTGCCAGCAGCGCCTTTCGGGGGAAAAGCTACGAGCAGTACTTC
CASSAFRGKSYEQYF
>TRBV3-1/TRBV3-2|-|TRBJ1-1|once
TGTGCCAGCAGCCTCCTCGGAAGGACCGGGAACACTGAAGCTTTCTTT
CASSLLGRTGNTEAFF